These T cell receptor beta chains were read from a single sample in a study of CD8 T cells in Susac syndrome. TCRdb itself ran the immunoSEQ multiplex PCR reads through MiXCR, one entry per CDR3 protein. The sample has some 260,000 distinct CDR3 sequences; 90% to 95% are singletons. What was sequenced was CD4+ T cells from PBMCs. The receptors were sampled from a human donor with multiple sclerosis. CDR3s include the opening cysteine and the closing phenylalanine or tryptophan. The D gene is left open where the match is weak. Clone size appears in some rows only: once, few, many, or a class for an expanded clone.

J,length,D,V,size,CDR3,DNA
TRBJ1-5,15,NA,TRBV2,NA,CASSEEDSGNQPQHF,TGTGCCAGCAGTGAAGAGGATAGCGGGAATCAGCCCCAGCATTTT
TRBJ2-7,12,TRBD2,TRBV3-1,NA,CASSTRTSAQYF,TGTGCCAGCAGCACCCGGACTAGTGCGCAGTACTTC
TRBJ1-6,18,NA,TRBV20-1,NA,CSATRTGDPGWGNSPLHF,TGCAGTGCTACAAGGACGGGGGATCCAGGGTGGGGAAATTCACCCCTCCACTTT
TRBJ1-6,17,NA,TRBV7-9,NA,CASSSYPLGTYNSPLHF,TGTGCCAGCAGCTCCTATCCGTTAGGGACCTATAATTCACCCCTCCACTTT
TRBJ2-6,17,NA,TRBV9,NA,CASSASLGGSGANVLTF,TGTGCCAGCAGCGCCTCCCTGGGCGGGTCCGGGGCCAACGTCCTGACTTTC
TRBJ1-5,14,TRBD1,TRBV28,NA,CASRRTGTIQPQHF,TGTGCCAGCAGACGGACAGGGACTATTCAGCCCCAGCATTTT
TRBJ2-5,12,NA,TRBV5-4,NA,CASSVPGETQYF,TGTGCCAGCAGCGTACCCGGGGAGACCCAGTACTTC
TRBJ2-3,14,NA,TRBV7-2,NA,CASSLGVATDTQYF,TGTGCCAGCAGCTTGGGGGTTGCCACAGATACGCAGTATTTT
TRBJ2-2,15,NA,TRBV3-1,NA,CASSQDRGRAGELFF,TGTGCCAGCAGCCAAGATCGAGGCAGAGCCGGGGAGCTGTTTTTT
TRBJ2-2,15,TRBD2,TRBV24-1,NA,CATSSPSGGTGELFF,TGTGCCACCAGTTCCCCTAGCGGGGGCACCGGGGAGCTGTTTTTT
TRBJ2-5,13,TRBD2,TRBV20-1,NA,CSRSGGAQETQYF,TGCAGTAGAAGCGGGGGGGCGCAAGAGACCCAGTACTTC
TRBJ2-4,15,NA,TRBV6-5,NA,CASSYSELAKNIQYF,TGTGCCAGCAGTTACTCGGAGCTAGCCAAAAACATTCAGTACTTC
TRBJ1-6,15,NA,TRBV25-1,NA,CASSSSGHPNSPLHF,TGTGCCAGCAGTTCGTCGGGACACCCCAATTCACCCCTCCACTTT
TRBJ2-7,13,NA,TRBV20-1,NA,CSAPRTLSGEQYF,TGCAGTGCTCCAAGGACCCTGTCGGGCGAGCAGTACTTC
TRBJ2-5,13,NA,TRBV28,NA,CASSFGWKETQYF,TGTGCCAGCAGTTTCGGGTGGAAAGAGACCCAGTACTTC
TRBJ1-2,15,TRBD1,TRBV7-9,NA,CASSSGQGWGYGYTF,TGTGCCAGCAGTTCTGGACAGGGTTGGGGCTATGGCTACACCTTC
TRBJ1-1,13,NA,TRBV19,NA,CASSIRHLSEAFF,TGTGCCAGTAGTATACGACATCTCTCTGAAGCTTTCTTT
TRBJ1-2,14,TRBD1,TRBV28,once,CASRRQGFTYGYTF,TGTGCCAGCAGGAGACAGGGGTTCACCTATGGCTACACCTTC
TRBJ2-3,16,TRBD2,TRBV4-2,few,CASSQTSGGGTDTQYF,TGTGCCAGCAGCCAGACTAGCGGGGGGGGCACAGATACGCAGTATTTT
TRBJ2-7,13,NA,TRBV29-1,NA,CSVSVLGSHEQYF,TGCAGCGTTTCAGTTTTGGGAAGCCACGAGCAGTACTTC
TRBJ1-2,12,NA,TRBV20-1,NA,CSADPTNYGYTF,TGCAGTGCTGATCCGACTAACTATGGCTACACCTTC
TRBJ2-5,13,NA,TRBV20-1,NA,CSPFGARGETQYF,TGCAGCCCGTTCGGGGCCCGGGGTGAGACCCAGTACTTC
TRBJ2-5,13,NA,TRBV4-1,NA,CASSQPLGETQYF,TGCGCCAGCAGCCAACCCCTCGGAGAGACCCAGTACTTC
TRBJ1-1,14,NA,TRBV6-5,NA,CASSYEVGNTEAFF,TGTGCCAGCAGTTACGAGGTTGGGAACACTGAAGCTTTCTTT
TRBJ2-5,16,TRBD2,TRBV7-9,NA,CASSATSGGTGETQYF,TGTGCCAGCAGCGCGACTAGCGGGGGAACCGGGGAGACCCAGTACTTC
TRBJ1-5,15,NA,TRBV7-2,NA,CASSLGVQSNQPQHF,TGTGCCAGCAGCTTAGGAGTACAGAGCAATCAGCCCCAGCATTTT
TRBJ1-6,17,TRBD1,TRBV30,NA,CAWSVGDPTGGNSPLHF,TGTGCCTGGAGTGTGGGGGACCCGACAGGGGGTAATTCACCCCTCCACTTT
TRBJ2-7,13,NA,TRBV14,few,CASSQVAGYEQYF,TGTGCCAGCAGCCAAGTTGCTGGGTACGAGCAGTACTTC
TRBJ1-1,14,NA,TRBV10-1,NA,CASSDGKEGTEAFF,TGCGCCAGCAGTGATGGGAAAGAGGGCACTGAAGCTTTCTTT
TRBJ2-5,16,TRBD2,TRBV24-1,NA,CATSDPPSGSGETQYF,TGTGCCACCAGTGACCCTCCTAGCGGGAGTGGGGAGACCCAGTACTTC
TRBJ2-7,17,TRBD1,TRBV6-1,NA,CASSTLAPGTGTYEQYF,TGTGCCAGCAGCACTCTTGCCCCCGGGACAGGTACCTACGAGCAGTACTTC
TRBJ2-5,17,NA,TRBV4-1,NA,CASSQDVVGSPRETQYF,TGCGCCAGCAGCCAAGATGTTGTGGGGTCTCCTAGAGAGACCCAGTACTTC
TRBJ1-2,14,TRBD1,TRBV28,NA,CATGTGRVGYGYTF,TGTGCCACCGGGACAGGGCGAGTGGGTTATGGCTACACCTTC
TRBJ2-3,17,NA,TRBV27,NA,CASSFRLSAGRTDTQYF,TGTGCCAGCAGTTTTAGGTTATCTGCGGGGAGGACAGATACGCAGTATTTT
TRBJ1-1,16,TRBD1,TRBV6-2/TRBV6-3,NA,CASSSGTAVQRMKAFF,TGTGCCAGCAGTTCCGGGACAGCTGTCCAAAGAATGAAAGCTTTCTTT
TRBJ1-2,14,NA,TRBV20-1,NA,CSASRQDYQGGYTF,TGCAGTGCTAGCCGACAGGACTATCAGGGAGGCTACACCTTC